This passage covers 29 T cell receptor beta chains from one sample sequenced in a study of blood T cell repertoires in COVID-19. This table comes from immunoSEQ multiplex PCR, and its TCRdb copy is limited to in-frame clones, with some not included. The table lists some 220,000 clones, 75% to 90% of them singletons, with roughly 5.1% in the top ten. Sequencing was done on a sample of peripheral blood. The receptors originated from a woman aged 70-85 years with COVID-19, enrolled during active disease.

The chain joins TRBV5-1 to TRBJ1-2; 9 bases are shared with TRBD1. V trimming: 2 bases; J trimming: 7 bases; junction bases outside the gene matches: 6. The CDR3 extends over 14 amino acids. The germline CDR1 and CDR2 sequences are SGHRS and YFSETQ. In DNA, the CDR3 is TGCGCCAGCAGCTTTAGGGACAGGGACTCTGGCTACACCTTC. This codes for CASSFRDRDSGYTF.

The chain combines TRBV29-1 with TRBJ2-5; TRBD2 matches 9 bases. With V trimmed by 8 bases and J by 1 base, 2 bases remained unmatched. This CDR3 has 12 amino acids. CDR1 and CDR2 (germline): SQVTM, ANQGSEA. In DNA, the CDR3 is TGCAGCTCGGGACTAGCCCAAGAGACCCAGTACTTC. Translating gives CSSGLAQETQYF.

A remark on this clone: Other DNA sequences in this sample translate to the same CDR3. The rearrangement uses TRBV4-3 and TRBJ1-2; tentatively, D is TRBD1 (6 bases). The V end was cut by 0 bases, the J end by 2 bases, with 13 bases between. This CDR3 region has 16 residues. Germline V gene lookup returns CDR1 LGHNA and CDR2 YSLEER. The CDR3 sequence: CASSQESSGGNYGYTF. The DNA of the CDR3 is TGCGCCAGCAGCCAAGAATCTTCGGGGGGCAACTATGGCTACACCTTC.

This chain uses TRBV30 with TRBJ2-1; tentatively, D is TRBD1 (5 bases). The CDR3 spans 13 residues. Trimming took 0 bases from V and 7 from J, leaving 10 bases between them. Germline CDR1 is GTSNPN and CDR2 is SVGIG (reference sequence). The CDR3: CAWSVRTGNEQFF. The CDR3 DNA reads TGTGCCTGGAGTGTACGAACAGGAAATGAGCAGTTCTTC.

To note about this clone: The same CDR3 also results from other DNA sequences found in this sample. The chain carries TRBV28 and TRBJ2-3, with 7 bases that match TRBD1. Germline loops: CDR1 MDHEN, CDR2 SYDVKM. This CDR3 has 13 amino acids. The ends lost 8 bases at V and 0 bases at J; junction bases unmatched: 2. CDR3 residues: CASRDRSTDTQYF. As DNA, the CDR3 is TGTGCCAGCCGGGACAGAAGCACAGATACGCAGTATTTT.

The rearrangement uses TRBV6-6 and TRBJ1-2; TRBD1 matches at 7 bases. Germline V gives CDR1 MNHNY, CDR2 SVGAGI (reference sequence). With 5 bases clipped from V and 2 bases from J, the junction kept 2 bases outside the gene matches. The CDR3 is 13 amino acids. CDR3 in amino acids: CASSPRGNYGYTF. CDR3 DNA sequence: TGTGCCAGCAGTCCCAGGGGGAACTATGGCTACACCTTC.

The chain joins TRBV28 to TRBJ2-3; 12 positions match TRBD2. Germline assignment: CDR1 MDHEN and CDR2 SYDVKM. V shed 8 bases and J 5 bases; nucleotides not matched to a gene: 11. This CDR3 contains 16 residues. The CDR3 DNA sequence: TGTGCCAGCCCGCCCCCTAGCGGGAGGGCGGTAGATACGCAGTATTTT. Amino acids: CASPPPSGRAVDTQYF.

V is TRBV28 and J is TRBJ1-5; the match to TRBD1 covers 9 bases. With V trimmed by 4 bases and J by 5 bases, 12 bases remained unmatched. Germline loops: CDR1 MDHEN, CDR2 SYDVKM. The CDR3 is 17 amino acids. The CDR3 nucleotides are TGTGCCAGCAGTTCTGACAGGGGGACGGCGGGGGATCAGCCCCAGCATTTT. Amino acid sequence: CASSSDRGTAGDQPQHF.

The rearrangement joins TRBV19 to TRBJ2-1; a possible D gene is TRBD2 (5 bases). Between the trimmed V and J ends, which lost 3 bases and 2 bases, there was a span of 11 bases. The germline V gene encodes CDR1 LNHDA and CDR2 SQIVND (reference sequence). The CDR3 loop spans 15 amino acids. The CDR3 here is CASSMEAFPYNEQFF. The CDR3 DNA follows: TGTGCCAGTAGTATGGAGGCGTTCCCCTACAATGAGCAGTTCTTC.

The V call is TRBV9, the J call TRBJ1-1; 7 positions match TRBD1. The CDR3 totals 15 residues. Trimming cost V 3 bases and J 0 bases; bases outside gene matches: 5. CDR1 is SGDLS and CDR2 is YYNGEE in the germline V gene. The CDR3 protein is CASSAQGQMNTEAFF. The DNA of the CDR3 is TGTGCCAGCAGCGCCCAGGGACAGATGAACACTGAAGCTTTCTTT.

This rearrangement joins TRBV7-9 to TRBJ2-5, with D perhaps matching TRBD2 (7 bases). V was trimmed by 0 bases and J by 5 bases, leaving 25 bases between them. The germline CDR1 and CDR2 sequences are SEHNR and FQNEAQ (reference sequence). CDR3 length equals 19 residues. The CDR3 nucleotides are TGTGCCAGCAGCTTAGCGCTTAGAGCCGGGGGGCAGGCGTCGGAGACCCAGTACTTC. Its translation is CASSLALRAGGQASETQYF. Based on the CDR3 plus reference TRBV7-9 and TRBJ2-5, the full variable domain is DTGVSQNPRHKITKRGQNVTFRCDPISEHNRLYWYRQTLGQGPEFLTYFQNEAQLEKSRLLSDRFSAERPKGSFSTLEIQRTEQGDSAMYLCASSLALRAGGQASETQYFGPGTRLLVL.

The rearrangement joins TRBV19 to TRBJ2-2; TRBD2 is a possible D gene (6 bases). V gave up 3 bases and J gave up 4 bases, with 12 bases separating them. Germline loops: CDR1 LNHDA, CDR2 SQIVND (reference sequence). CDR3 length: 15 amino acids. DNA for the CDR3: TGTGCCAGTAGTATCCCCGGGAGTGGCACCGGGGAGCTGTTTTTT. This codes for CASSIPGSGTGELFF.

V is TRBV7-2 and J is TRBJ2-1; 7 nucleotides match TRBD2. The trim removed 5 bases at V and 0 bases at J, leaving 10 bases unmatched. Per the germline V gene, CDR1 is SGHTA and CDR2 is FQGNSA. The CDR3 runs 17 residues. CDR3 sequence: CASSPNLRESSYNEQFF. The DNA for the CDR3 is TGTGCCAGCAGCCCCAACCTGCGGGAGAGCTCCTACAATGAGCAGTTCTTC.

The genes are TRBV14 and TRBJ2-3; tentatively, D is TRBD1 (6 bases). This CDR3 comprises 15 residues. CDR1 and CDR2 (germline): SGHDN, FVKESK. V was clipped by 3 bases and J by 0 bases, with 10 bases between them. This CDR3 is CASSHWTASTDTQYF. CDR3 nucleotides: TGTGCCAGCAGCCACTGGACAGCAAGCACAGATACGCAGTATTTT.

The chain has TRBV7-2 and TRBJ2-1; D might be TRBD1 (6 bases). The germline V gene encodes CDR1 SGHTA and CDR2 FQGNSA. Trimming stripped 2 bases from V and 4 bases from J, with 12 bases between. The CDR3 is 15 amino acids. CDR3 DNA: TGTGCCAGCAGCTTAAGTACAGGGCTTTACAATGAGCAGTTCTTC. Its protein product is CASSLSTGLYNEQFF.

This chain uses TRBV2 with TRBJ2-7, with TRBD2 matching over 8 bases. The germline CDR1 and CDR2 sequences are SNHLY and FYNNEI. V was clipped by 2 bases and J by 3 bases; unmatched bases: 6. The CDR3 is made up of 15 amino acids. The DNA for the CDR3 is TGTGCCAGCAGTGAATTAACTAGCGGCCACTACGAGCAGTACTTC. This codes for CASSELTSGHYEQYF. Supplemented by reference TRBV2 and TRBJ2-7, the full variable domain reads EPEVTQTPSHQVTQMGQEVILRCVPISNHLYFYWYRQILGQKVEFLVSFYNNEISEKSEIFDDQFSVERPDGSNFTLKIRSTKLEDSAMYFCASSELTSGHYEQYFGPGTRLTVT.

The gene calls are TRBV5-1 and TRBJ1-5; TRBD1 matches at 9 bases. This CDR3 spans 16 amino acids. Germline CDR1 and CDR2: SGHRS and YFSETQ. J lost 6 bases, V lost 0 bases, and 7 bases had no gene match. CDR3 region: CASSLAGRDRAQPQHF. The CDR3 nucleotides read TGCGCCAGCAGCTTGGCCGGAAGGGACAGGGCTCAGCCCCAGCATTTT. The variable domain in full, with the rest retrieved from reference TRBV5-1 and TRBJ1-5, is KAGVTQTPRYLIKTRGQQVTLSCSPISGHRSVSWYQQTPGQGLQFLFEYFSETQRNKGNFPGRFSGRQFSNSRSEMNVSTLELGDSALYLCASSLAGRDRAQPQHFGDGTRLSIL.

The V call is TRBV19, the J call TRBJ2-7; 9 bases are a match to TRBD2. The CDR3 has 16 residues. Germline V gene lookup returns CDR1 LNHDA and CDR2 SQIVND (reference sequence). With 7 bases clipped from V and 2 bases from J, the junction kept 12 bases outside the gene matches. The DNA for the CDR3 is TGTGCCAGTAAATATAGGGCGGGAGGGCCCCCCTACGAGCAGTACTTC. Translating gives CASKYRAGGPPYEQYF.

This clone has more than one count but fewer than ten. The rearrangement links TRBV5-1 to TRBJ2-7, with 7 bases aligning to TRBD1. Germline CDR1 reads SGHRS; CDR2 reads YFSETQ. This CDR3 has 15 amino acids. V lost 3 bases, J lost 1 base, and 7 bases stayed unmatched. CDR3 sequence reads: CASSSRTGPSYEQYF. CDR3 coding DNA: TGCGCCAGCAGCTCAAGGACAGGACCATCCTACGAGCAGTACTTC.

The chain has TRBV20-1 and TRBJ2-7; TRBD1 is a possible D gene (5 bases). Looked up from germline, CDR1 is DFQATT and CDR2 is SNEGSKA (reference sequence). The germline V and J ends were trimmed by 3 bases and 3 bases, with 12 bases remaining between them. The length of the CDR3 is 13 residues. The CDR3 nucleotides read TGCAGTGCTAGTAAACAGGTCCGCTACGAGCAGTACTTC. Residues: CSASKQVRYEQYF.

The V call is TRBV19, the J call TRBJ2-1; TRBD2 might be the D (6 bases). The V end was cut by 6 bases, the J end by 0 bases, with 9 bases between. The CDR3 runs 14 residues. Germline V gives CDR1 LNHDA, CDR2 SQIVND (reference sequence). In DNA, the CDR3 is TGTGCCAGTAGCGGGAGCCTCTCCTACAATGAGCAGTTCTTC. It encodes CASSGSLSYNEQFF.

This clone was observed once. The chain joins TRBV28 to TRBJ2-3, with 14 positions matching TRBD2. V trimming: 4 bases; J trimming: 0 bases; junction bases outside the gene matches: 3. The length of the CDR3 is 17 residues. The germline CDR1 and CDR2 sequences are MDHEN and SYDVKM. CDR3 loop: CASSSWTSGRSTDTQYF. The CDR3 DNA reads TGTGCCAGCAGTTCCTGGACTAGCGGGAGGAGCACAGATACGCAGTATTTT.

This chain connects TRBV5-1 to TRBJ1-1, with TRBD1 matching 7 bases. Per the germline V gene, CDR1 is SGHRS and CDR2 is YFSETQ. V lost 2 bases and J lost 1; bases outside the gene matches: 5. The CDR3 length is 15 residues. The CDR3 loop is CASSLQGNRNTEAFF. CDR3 in DNA: TGCGCCAGCAGCTTACAGGGGAATCGGAACACTGAAGCTTTCTTT.

Notes on this clone: Different DNA sequences within this sample yield the same CDR3. The chain links TRBV18 to TRBJ2-3, with 9 positions matching TRBD2. In germline, CDR1 is KGHSH, CDR2 LQKENI. This CDR3 has 15 residues. After removal of 2 bases from V and 0 bases from J, the junction contained 0 bases not matched to a gene. CDR3 sequence (DNA): TGTGCCAGCTCACCAACTAGCGGGAGCACAGATACGCAGTATTTT. Translating it yields CASSPTSGSTDTQYF. Supplemented by reference TRBV18 and TRBJ2-3, the full variable domain reads NAGVMQNPRHLVRRRGQEARLRCSPMKGHSHVYWYRQLPEEGLKFMVYLQKENIIDESGMPKERFSAEFPKEGPSILRIQQVVRGDSAAYFCASSPTSGSTDTQYFGPGTRLTVL.

The chain employs TRBV7-8 and TRBJ1-4; maybe TRBD1 (6 bases). This CDR3 comprises 17 residues. With 0 bases removed from V and 8 bases from J, the gap between germline ends came to 19 bases. The germline gives CDR1 SGHVS, CDR2 FQNEAQ. The CDR3 here is CASSLAPRGSGREKLFF. DNA of the CDR3: TGTGCCAGCAGCTTAGCGCCTAGGGGGAGTGGTCGGGAAAAACTGTTTTTT.

The V gene is TRBV27, the J gene TRBJ1-2, with 9 bases aligning to TRBD1. The ends lost 6 bases at V and 4 bases at J; junction bases unmatched: 12. This CDR3 is built from 16 residues. Germline-derived CDR1 and CDR2 are MNHEY and SMNVEV (reference sequence). The CDR3 spells CASSQDGTGIFYGYTF. The DNA for the CDR3 is TGTGCCAGCAGCCAAGACGGGACAGGGATTTTCTATGGCTACACCTTC.

This clone was counted a few times. The genes are TRBV6-2 or TRBV6-3 and TRBJ1-1; 7 bases line up with TRBD1. The germline CDR1 and CDR2 sequences are MNHEY and SVGEGT. J was trimmed by 0 bases and V by 2 bases; bases with no gene match: 6. CDR3 length: 16 amino acids. DNA for the CDR3: TGTGCCAGCAGTTACCCCCGGGACAGCATGAACACTGAAGCTTTCTTT. This sequence encodes CASSYPRDSMNTEAFF.

This clone was counted a few times. The chain recombines TRBV27 with TRBJ2-1; TRBD2 agrees at 10 bases. This CDR3 has 15 amino acids. J gave up 9 bases and V 7 bases, and 12 bases lay outside the gene matches. Germline loops: CDR1 MNHEY, CDR2 SMNVEV (reference sequence). As DNA, the CDR3 is TGTGCCAGCACCCAGGGTAGCGGGAGGAACGGTGAGCAGTTCTTC. Translation gives CASTQGSGRNGEQFF.

The chain uses TRBV24-1 and TRBJ1-2, with 10 positions matching TRBD1. Losses at the gene ends were 4 bases for V and 7 bases for J; bases not matched to a gene: 14. The CDR3 loop spans 17 amino acids. CDR1 is KGHDR and CDR2 is SFDVKD in the germline V gene. This chain's CDR3 is CATSDRGRDRGHSGYTF. DNA for the CDR3: TGTGCCACCAGTGACCGAGGGCGGGACAGGGGCCATAGTGGCTACACCTTC.